This T cell receptor beta chain was sequenced for a study of T cell responses to AZD1222 COVID-19 vaccine. Generated by immunoSEQ multiplex PCR, the TCRdb table keeps only in-frame clones and is missing some. The sample has over 60,000 clones, around 87% seen once. This CDR3 has 12 amino acids. Germline V gene data show CDR1 as SGHNT and CDR2 as YENEEA. Trimming cost V 5 bases and J 1 base, with 5 bases left between them. The chain joins TRBV11-3 to TRBJ1-1, with D hard to call. The sample was peripheral blood, taken on day 0 of AZD1222 vaccination. This clonotype originated in an adult in good health. The CDR3 nucleotides are TGTGCCAGCAGCATGGGGAACACTGAAGCTTTCTTT. Encoded protein: CASSMGNTEAFF.